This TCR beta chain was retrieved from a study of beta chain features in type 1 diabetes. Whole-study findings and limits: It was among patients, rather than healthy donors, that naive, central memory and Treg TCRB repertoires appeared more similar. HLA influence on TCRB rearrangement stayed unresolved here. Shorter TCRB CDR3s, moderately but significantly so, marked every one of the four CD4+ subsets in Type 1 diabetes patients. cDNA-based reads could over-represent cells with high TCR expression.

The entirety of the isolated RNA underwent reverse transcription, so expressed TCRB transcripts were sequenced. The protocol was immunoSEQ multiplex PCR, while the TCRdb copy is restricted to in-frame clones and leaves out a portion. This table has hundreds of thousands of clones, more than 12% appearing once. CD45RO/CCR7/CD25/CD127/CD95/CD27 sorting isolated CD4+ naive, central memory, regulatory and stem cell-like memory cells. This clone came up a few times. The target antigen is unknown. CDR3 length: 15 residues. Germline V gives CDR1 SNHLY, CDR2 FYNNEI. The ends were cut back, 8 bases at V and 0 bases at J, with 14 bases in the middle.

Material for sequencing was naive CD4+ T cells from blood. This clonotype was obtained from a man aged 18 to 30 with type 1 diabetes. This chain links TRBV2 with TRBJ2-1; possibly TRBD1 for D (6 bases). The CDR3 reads CASAGALGSYNEQFF. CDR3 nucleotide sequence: TGTGCCAGCGCAGGGGCCCTGGGCTCCTACAATGAGCAGTTCTTC. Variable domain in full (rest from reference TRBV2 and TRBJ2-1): EPEVTQTPSHQVTQMGQEVILRCVPISNHLYFYWYRQILGQKVEFLVSFYNNEISEKSEIFDDQFSVERPDGSNFTLKIRSTKLEDSAMYFCASAGALGSYNEQFFGPGTRLTVL.